Below, one T cell receptor (beta chain) is given with its context. Its antigen is unknown. PCR was performed using 60 Vbeta and 13 Jbeta primers. Repertoires were generated with immunoSEQ multiplex PCR, while TCRdb's copy carries only in-frame clones and drops some. Of around 130,000 clones detected, roughly 79% appear once; the ten largest clones hold about 1.5%. The sample originates from a study of cytomegalovirus exposure and HLA in healthy donors. Study findings and constraints: Likely technical artifact: a cluster of highly shared sequence variants. A later analysis showed TCR association rates differing by HLA locus, peaking at DRB1 and lowest at HLA-C. Investigators reported around 150 TCR beta chains as tied to cytomegalovirus. Later analysis demonstrated an association between a missense DCLRE1C variant and TCR beta V- and J-gene trimming.

The CDR3 has 18 amino acids. V lost 0 bases and J lost 0, with 17 bases in between. Germline assignment: CDR1 SGHVS and CDR2 FQNEAQ. Sequenced sample: PBMCs. This chain uses TRBV7-8 with TRBJ1-1, with D possibly TRBD1 on 6 matching bases. This TCR was sampled from a woman aged 18-29 years in good health and CMV-seronegative. CDR3 coding DNA: TGTGCCAGCAGCTTAGCCTCCCCCGGACAGATAATGAACACTGAAGCTTTCTTT. It encodes CASSLASPGQIMNTEAFF.